This T cell receptor (beta chain) is from a study of blood T cells in healthy people across ages. Study-level points and caveats: Unsorted PBMCs blocked a conclusive comparison of naive and antigen-experienced cells. One million T cells yielded diversity estimates that were considered underestimates. There were more naive CD4+ cells and higher diversity in long-lived donors than in aged donors. TCR beta diversity correlated strongly with naive T cell percentage.

This clonotype showed up many times. The antigen remains undetermined. V lost 6 bases, J lost 4 bases, and 8 bases lay in between. The length of the CDR3 is 12 residues. A sample-barcoded 5' primer and a J-beta primer mix were used in a second PCR of roughly 7 to 12 cycles. TCRdb re-called the 5' RACE reads with MiXCR, one entry per CDR3 protein. The sample has 1,800,000 or so distinct CDR3 sequences, 35% to 50% seen once; the top ten hold 23%. V is TRBV12-3 or TRBV12-4 and J is TRBJ2-3, with D unresolved. Sequencing used blood. The TCR was taken from a human donor in good health. The CDR3 region is CASSLSADTQYF. DNA for the CDR3: TGTGCCAGCAGCTTAAGCGCAGATACGCAGTATTTT.